The next 17 T cell receptor beta chains were all read from a single sample in a study of T-cell memory formation after mild COVID-19. TCRdb redid the calling of the 5' RACE reads with MiXCR, one entry per CDR3 protein. The sample includes about 260,000 distinct CDR3 sequences, 16% of them seen just once. The sequenced sample was PBMCs or a T cell subset sorted from them (not recorded which). Every receptor here comes from a man aged 18-30 years who had mild COVID-19 (a few samples of this study predate the infection). Cell type and time point are not known.

The gene calls are TRBV27 and TRBJ2-1, with 9 bases lining up with TRBD1. This CDR3 spans 12 amino acids. The germline V gene encodes CDR1 MNHEY and CDR2 SMNVEV (reference sequence). Trimming removed 10 bases from V and 6 bases from J; junction bases left unmatched: 4. CDR3: CATSGQGNEQFF. CDR3 bases: TGTGCCACCTCGGGACAGGGCAATGAGCAGTTCTTC.

The chain links TRBV6-5 to TRBJ2-2; possible D gene TRBD1, 5 bases. The CDR3 has 13 residues. Per the germline V gene, CDR1 is MNHEY and CDR2 is SVGAGI. V gave up 1 base and J gave up 8 bases, with 8 bases separating them. In DNA form, the CDR3 reads TGTGCCAGCAGTTACTTCCGACAGGGGGAGCTGTTTTTT. This gives the protein CASSYFRQGELFF.

There are many counts of this clonotype. The genes are TRBV15 and TRBJ1-2, with unresolved D. This CDR3 spans 15 amino acids. V was shortened by 1 base and J by 2 bases, with 11 bases between the two germline ends. Per the germline V gene, CDR1 is LNHNV and CDR2 is YYDKDF (reference sequence). The CDR3 spells CATSRATTGNYGYTF. DNA for the CDR3: TGTGCCACCAGCAGAGCGACTACTGGGAACTATGGCTACACCTTC. The full variable domain, in which reference TRBV15 and TRBJ1-2 provide the parts outside the CDR3, is DAMVIQNPRYQVTQFGKPVTLSCSQTLNHNVMYWYQQKSSQAPKLLFHYYDKDFNNEADTPDNFQSRRPNTSFCFLDIRSPGLGDTAMYLCATSRATTGNYGYTFGSGTRLTVV.

This clonotype was recorded a few times. This sequence joins TRBV5-1 and TRBJ2-7; D may match TRBD1 or TRBD2 (5 bases each). The ends were cut back, 4 bases at V and 3 bases at J, with 14 bases in the middle. From germline, CDR1 is SGHRS and CDR2 YFSETQ. The CDR3 runs 14 residues. CDR3 amino acids: CASSLRDGFYEQYV. The DNA for the CDR3 is TGCGCCAGCAGCCTACGGGACGGGTTCTACGAGCAGTACGTC.

The V gene is TRBV4-1, the J gene TRBJ2-2; TRBD1 agrees at 8 bases. Germline V CDR1 and CDR2: MGHRA, YSYEKL. V trimming: 2 bases; J trimming: 5 bases; junction bases outside the gene matches: 4. The CDR3 totals 15 residues. For the CDR3, the DNA is TGCGCCAGCAGCCAACCTCGGACAGGGACCGGGGAGCTGTTTTTT. Protein sequence: CASSQPRTGTGELFF.

The chain carries TRBV2 and TRBJ2-7; possible D gene TRBD2, 7 bases. The CDR3 totals 13 residues. Germline CDR1 SNHLY, CDR2 FYNNEI. Trimming stripped 4 bases from V and 2 bases from J, with 9 bases between. The CDR3: CASSGGGPYEQYF. In DNA form, the CDR3 reads TGTGCCAGCAGTGGGGGGGGCCCCTACGAGCAGTACTTC.

This chain uses TRBV5-1 with TRBJ1-1, with 8 positions matching TRBD1. There are 15 residues in the CDR3. V shed 5 bases, J shed 5 bases, and the junction held 11 bases outside the gene matches. The germline gives CDR1 SGHRS, CDR2 YFSETQ. CDR3 nucleotide sequence: TGCGCCAGCAGAAGGTTCAGGGGGCCTAATACTGAAGCTTTCTTT. Its translation is CASRRFRGPNTEAFF.

This clonotype was observed a few times. The chain uses TRBV7-9 and TRBJ1-2; D is unresolved. Deletions cut 7 bases from V and 5 bases from J, with 11 bases between. The CDR3 has 12 residues. Looked up from germline, CDR1 is SEHNR and CDR2 is FQNEAQ (reference sequence). The DNA of the CDR3 is TGTGCCAGCAACCCAGGTCGTTATGGCTACACCTTC. Encoded protein: CASNPGRYGYTF.

The CDR3 region is CASSETGTSFMTGELFF. The CDR3 DNA follows: TGTGCCAGCAGCGAGACAGGGACAAGTTTCATGACCGGGGAGCTGTTTTTT. The genes are TRBV4-2 and TRBJ2-2, with TRBD1 identical over 7 bases. CDR1 is LGHNA, CDR2 YNFKEQ, per germline. V was clipped by 5 bases and J by 5 bases; unmatched bases: 14. The CDR3 totals 17 residues.

This rearrangement joins TRBV7-2 to TRBJ2-5, with TRBD2 identical over 13 bases. The V segment lost 1 base and the J segment 7 bases; nucleotides outside the gene matches: 6. Germline V gives CDR1 SGHTA, CDR2 FQGNSA. There are 16 residues in the CDR3. In DNA, the CDR3 is TGTGCCAGCAGCTTAGTACTAGCGGGGGGGATCGGGACCCAGTACTTC. Translating it yields CASSLVLAGGIGTQYF.

This clonotype was observed a handful of times. The genes are TRBV25-1 and TRBJ1-2; D unclear. V lost 4 bases and J lost 8, with 8 bases in between. The CDR3 runs to 11 residues. Germline V gene data show CDR1 as MGHDK and CDR2 as SYGVNS. Written as DNA, the CDR3 is TGTGCCAGCAGTGGTCCGGGAGGCTACACCTTC. Translation: CASSGPGGYTF.

The chain is built from TRBV28 and TRBJ1-3; TRBD1 matches at 9 bases. Germline CDR1 MDHEN, CDR2 SYDVKM. The CDR3 totals 13 residues. V gave up 6 bases and J gave up 8 bases; unmatched junction bases: 5. The DNA of the CDR3 is TGTGCCAGCAGGTCGGGACAGGGAGACACCATATATTTT. Amino acid sequence: CASRSGQGDTIYF. The full variable domain, with the rest looked up from reference TRBV28 and TRBJ1-3, is DVKVTQSSRYLVKRTGEKVFLECVQDMDHENMFWYRQDPGLGLRLIYFSYDVKMKEKGDIPEGYSVSREKKERFSLILESASTNQTSMYLCASRSGQGDTIYFGEGSWLTVV.

This clonotype showed up just once. The CDR3 carries no conserved terminal phenylalanine or tryptophan, so it likely arises from a read error. This rearrangement joins TRBV27 to TRBJ1-6, with D unclear. Germline loops: CDR1 MNHEY, CDR2 SMNVEV (reference sequence). The ends were cut back, 7 bases at V and 4 bases at J, with 5 bases in the middle. The CDR3 totals 12 residues. This CDR3 is CASKGYNSPLHC. In nucleotides, the CDR3 is TGTGCCAGCAAAGGGTATAATTCACCCCTCCACTGT.

This clonotype was observed at least ten times. The chain is built from TRBV5-1 and TRBJ2-1, with 11 bases fitting TRBD2. The CDR3 consists of 15 residues. Germline loops: CDR1 SGHRS, CDR2 YFSETQ. J lost 6 bases, V lost 4 bases, and 6 bases had no gene match. CDR3 amino acids: CASSPTSGGTNEQFF. In DNA form, the CDR3 reads TGCGCCAGCAGCCCAACTAGCGGGGGAACCAATGAGCAGTTCTTC.

This clonotype was seen only a few times. The gene calls are TRBV24-1 and TRBJ1-6; D ambiguous. The V end was cut by 9 bases, the J end by 8 bases, with 13 bases between. CDR3 length equals 13 residues. CDR1 and CDR2 (germline): KGHDR, SFDVKD. The CDR3 region has the DNA TGTGCCACCCGGAGGGATGGGGATTCACCCCTCCACTTT. Protein sequence: CATRRDGDSPLHF.

This clonotype has just a few counts. The V call is TRBV7-8, the J call TRBJ1-6; D is ambiguous. The CDR3 is 16 amino acids. V lost 5 bases to trimming and J lost 0 bases, with 11 bases between them. From germline, CDR1 is SGHVS and CDR2 FQNEAQ. For the CDR3, the DNA is TGTGCCAGCAGCACCGGGGAAAGCTCCTATAATTCACCCCTCCACTTT. Encoded protein: CASSTGESSYNSPLHF.

In its sample, this clonotype was seen a few times. This chain connects TRBV11-2 to TRBJ2-7, with a weak D call TRBD1 (7 bases). CDR3 length equals 16 residues. V was clipped by 5 bases and J by 2 bases, with 19 bases between them. CDR1 SGHAT and CDR2 FQNNGV come from the germline V gene. The CDR3 sequence is CASSPETGRRTYEQYF. The DNA for the CDR3 is TGTGCCAGCAGCCCAGAGACAGGGAGGAGGACCTACGAGCAGTACTTC.